Below are 22 T cell receptor beta chains sequenced from a single sample in a study of T cell responses to AZD1222 COVID-19 vaccine. Data came from immunoSEQ multiplex PCR; TCRdb stores just in-frame clones and leaves some out. The sample has roughly 30,000 clones, approximately 80% seen once. Sequencing used peripheral blood, obtained 28 days after the second AZD1222 dose. The source is an adult who received the AZD1222 COVID-19 vaccine.

The chain employs TRBV18 and TRBJ1-3, with a possible D match to TRBD1 (5 bases). The CDR3 has 15 residues. The germline V and J ends were trimmed by 3 bases and 4 bases, with 13 bases remaining between them. Looked up from germline, CDR1 is KGHSH and CDR2 is LQKENI. CDR3 DNA: TGTGCCAGCTCACCGCGGGGGATGGGCGGAAACACCATATATTTT. It codes for CASSPRGMGGNTIYF.

This chain uses TRBV24-1 with TRBJ1-6; no clear D. The germline CDR1 and CDR2 sequences are KGHDR and SFDVKD. Trimming took 0 bases from V and 10 from J, leaving 12 bases between them. This CDR3 comprises 15 residues. CDR3 in DNA: TGTGCCACCAGTGATTTGCTTATAGGGAAGTCACCCCTCCACTTT. Residues: CATSDLLIGKSPLHF.

V usage is TRBV30 and J usage is TRBJ1-5; D gene unclear. CDR3 size: 14 residues. V lost 3 bases, J lost 1 base, and 10 bases lay in between. Germline V gene data show CDR1 as GTSNPN and CDR2 as SVGIG (reference sequence). Here the CDR3 reads CAWRGPGSNQPQHF. The CDR3 DNA reads TGTGCCTGGAGAGGGCCCGGGAGCAATCAGCCCCAGCATTTT.

This clone was seen a single time. The rearrangement joins TRBV9 to TRBJ2-3; D is tentatively TRBD1 or TRBD2 (5 bases each). CDR1 SGDLS and CDR2 YYNGEE come from the germline V gene. The ends were cut back, 1 base at V and 3 bases at J, with 18 bases in the middle. The CDR3 is 17 amino acids. CDR3 nucleotide sequence: TGTGCCAGCAGCGTAAGGGGCCTCCGGGGACGTACAGATACGCAGTATTTT. Amino acids: CASSVRGLRGRTDTQYF. Using reference TRBV9 and TRBJ2-3 for the parts outside the CDR3, the full variable domain is DSGVTQTPKHLITATGQRVTLRCSPRSGDLSVYWYQQSLDQGLQFLIQYYNGEERAKGNILERFSAQQFPDLHSELNLSSLELGDSALYFCASSVRGLRGRTDTQYFGPGTRLTVL.

This clone was seen a handful of times. The rearrangement links TRBV4-1 to TRBJ1-1; tentative D call: TRBD1 (5 bases). CDR1 and CDR2 from the germline V gene are MGHRA and YSYEKL. V lost 6 bases and J 3 bases, leaving 17 bases between the germline ends. The CDR3 runs 15 residues. The CDR3 DNA sequence: TGCGCCAGCAGTAGGGGCGGCTCTCTGGACACTGAAGCTTTCTTT. This codes for CASSRGGSLDTEAFF.

The V call is TRBV25-1, the J call TRBJ1-1; D may be TRBD1 (6 bases). Between the trimmed V and J ends, which lost 6 bases and 5 bases, there was a span of 16 bases. The CDR3 contains 14 residues. The V gene's germline CDR1 is MGHDK and CDR2 SYGVNS. The CDR3 spells CASRTQGRETEAFF. In nucleotides, the CDR3 is TGTGCCAGCAGGACCCAGGGGCGCGAGACTGAAGCTTTCTTT.

The J gene is TRBJ2-3, the V gene TRBV7-2; D may match TRBD1 or TRBD2 (5 bases each). Trimming removed 1 base from V and 11 bases from J, with 13 bases in between. This CDR3 has 13 amino acids. The germline V gene has CDR1 SGHTA and CDR2 FQGNSA. CDR3 loop: CASSLDRGSRQYF. The CDR3 DNA follows: TGTGCCAGCAGCTTAGACCGGGGCAGCAGGCAGTATTTT.

This clone was picked up one time. This chain uses TRBV7-6 with TRBJ1-4; a possible D gene is TRBD1 (5 bases). The CDR3 is made up of 15 amino acids. The V end lost 1 base, the J end lost 6 bases, and 12 bases lay between the germline ends. Germline lookup yields CDR1 SGHVS and CDR2 FNYEAQ. For the CDR3, the DNA is TGTGCCAGCAGCTTAGGCGGGGCAGAAGATGAAAAACTGTTTTTT. This codes for CASSLGGAEDEKLFF.

This sequence joins TRBV5-1 and TRBJ2-2; D gene ambiguous. The CDR3 sequence is 13 residues long. Looked up from germline, CDR1 is SGHRS and CDR2 is YFSETQ. Trimming removed 5 bases at V and 1 base at J, with 6 bases between. The CDR3 region has the DNA TGCGCCAGCAGGTATGGGAACACCGGGGAGCTGTTTTTT. Its translation is CASRYGNTGELFF.

This CDR3 reads CASSLHSIAYNEQFF. CDR3 in DNA: TGTGCCAGCAGCCTCCATTCGATCGCCTACAATGAGCAGTTCTTC. The chain combines TRBV11-3 with TRBJ2-1; no clear D. The germline CDR1 and CDR2 sequences are SGHNT and YENEEA. This CDR3 contains 15 residues. V lost 5 bases to trimming and J lost 2 bases, with 13 bases between them.

The CDR3 region is CASSLQGANYGYTF. The CDR3 DNA follows: TGTGCCAGCAGCTTGCAGGGGGCCAACTATGGCTACACCTTC. This chain joins TRBV5-4 and TRBJ1-2; 8 bases align to TRBD1. The V gene end was trimmed by 1 base and the J gene end by 2 bases; junction bases not matched to a gene: 1. Germline CDR1 reads SGHNT; CDR2 reads YYREEE (reference sequence). CDR3 size: 14 residues.

This rearrangement joins TRBV7-9 to TRBJ2-1; no definite D call. The ends were cut back, 5 bases at V and 6 bases at J, with 17 bases in the middle. This CDR3 region has 15 residues. CDR1 and CDR2 from the germline V gene are SEHNR and FQNEAQ (reference sequence). The CDR3 spells CASSPRLVVSNEQFF. CDR3 DNA: TGTGCCAGCAGCCCCCGTCTGGTGGTTAGCAATGAGCAGTTCTTC.

The chain recombines TRBV9 with TRBJ2-5; 8 bases line up with TRBD1. CDR1 and CDR2 (germline): SGDLS, YYNGEE. The ends lost 3 bases at V and 4 bases at J; junction bases unmatched: 5. This CDR3 region has 14 residues. DNA of the CDR3: TGTGCCAGCAGCGCCGACAGGGGAGGAGAGACCCAGTACTTC. It yields the protein CASSADRGGETQYF.

J is TRBJ1-4 and V is TRBV19; TRBD1 matches 9 bases. The CDR3 is 16 residues long. V dropped 9 bases and J dropped 8; count of bases not matched to a gene: 16. Per the germline V gene, CDR1 is LNHDA and CDR2 is SQIVND (reference sequence). As DNA, the CDR3 is TGTGCCAGCATGCCTTATTCTGGGACAGGGCAAGAAAAACTGTTTTTT. Its protein product is CASMPYSGTGQEKLFF.

The chain combines TRBV7-8 with TRBJ1-4; D is possibly TRBD1 (5 bases). Germline CDR1 reads SGHVS; CDR2 reads FQNEAQ. Trimming left V 2 bases short and J 0 bases short, with 10 bases between. The CDR3 sequence is 16 residues long. CDR3 DNA: TGTGCCAGCAGCTTAAGACAGACTGCAACTAATGAAAAACTGTTTTTT. Translated, it gives CASSLRQTATNEKLFF.

The rearrangement uses TRBV7-2 and TRBJ2-2, with 8 bases aligning to TRBD2. Germline V gene sequence: CDR1 SGHTA, CDR2 FQGNSA. V lost 3 bases and J lost 7; bases outside the gene matches: 7. This CDR3 has 15 amino acids. CDR3 DNA sequence: TGTGCCAGCAGCTTCGGGACTAGTGGGATCGGGGAGCTGTTTTTT. It yields the protein CASSFGTSGIGELFF.

J is TRBJ2-5 and V is TRBV5-1, with D possibly TRBD1 on 6 matching bases. This CDR3 contains 14 residues. V lost 4 bases and J 2 bases, leaving 12 bases between the germline ends. The germline V gene encodes CDR1 SGHRS and CDR2 YFSETQ. The CDR3 nucleotides are TGCGCCAGCAGCGATACAGGGTATCAAGAGACCCAGTACTTC. Translated: CASSDTGYQETQYF.

The gene calls are TRBV24-1 and TRBJ1-2; D gene unclear. Germline values: CDR1 KGHDR, CDR2 SFDVKD. Trimming took 0 bases from V and 8 from J, leaving 12 bases between them. The CDR3 is 14 amino acids. The CDR3 nucleotides are TGTGCCACCAGTGATTTGAGCTCCCGAGGAGGCTACACCTTC. It specifies CATSDLSSRGGYTF.

The rearrangement links TRBV4-3 to TRBJ2-1, with 9 bases matching TRBD2. The trim removed 4 bases at V and 6 bases at J, leaving 10 bases unmatched. This CDR3 spans 16 amino acids. Germline-derived CDR1 and CDR2 are LGHNA and YSLEER. The CDR3 nucleotides read TGCGCCAGCAGCCCCCGGCGGCTAGCGGGGATCAATGAGCAGTTCTTC. It is translated as CASSPRRLAGINEQFF.

The chain uses TRBV5-5 and TRBJ2-1; D possibly corresponds to TRBD2 (8 bases). The CDR3 loop spans 17 amino acids. Between the trimmed V and J ends, which lost 4 bases and 2 bases, there was a span of 19 bases. Looked up from germline, CDR1 is SGHKS and CDR2 is YYEKEE (reference sequence). The CDR3 loop is CASSKGASGLAYNEQFF. CDR3 coding DNA: TGTGCCAGCAGCAAGGGGGCTAGCGGGCTAGCCTACAATGAGCAGTTCTTC.

The chain has TRBV19 and TRBJ1-2; maybe TRBD1 (5 bases). Germline CDR1 is LNHDA and CDR2 is SQIVND (reference sequence). The ends were cut back, 7 bases at V and 8 bases at J, with 23 bases in the middle. The CDR3 totals 15 residues. Here the CDR3 reads CASTTGTSDRTGYTF. The DNA of the CDR3 is TGTGCCAGTACCACCGGGACCTCAGACCGAACGGGCTACACCTTC. Full variable domain (rest looked up from reference TRBV19 and TRBJ1-2): DGGITQSPKYLFRKEGQNVTLSCEQNLNHDAMYWYRQDPGQGLRLIYYSQIVNDFQKGDIAEGYSVSREKKESFPLTVTSAQKNPTAFYLCASTTGTSDRTGYTFGSGTRLTVV.

The gene calls are TRBV5-1 and TRBJ2-7; TRBD1 is a possible D gene (5 bases). This CDR3 contains 16 residues. Trimming removed 0 bases at V and 6 bases at J, with 19 bases between. From germline, CDR1 is SGHRS and CDR2 YFSETQ. CDR3 coding DNA: TGCGCCAGCAGCTTGGCCGTTGCAGCGCAGGGCCGCGAGCAGTACTTC. Translation gives CASSLAVAAQGREQYF.